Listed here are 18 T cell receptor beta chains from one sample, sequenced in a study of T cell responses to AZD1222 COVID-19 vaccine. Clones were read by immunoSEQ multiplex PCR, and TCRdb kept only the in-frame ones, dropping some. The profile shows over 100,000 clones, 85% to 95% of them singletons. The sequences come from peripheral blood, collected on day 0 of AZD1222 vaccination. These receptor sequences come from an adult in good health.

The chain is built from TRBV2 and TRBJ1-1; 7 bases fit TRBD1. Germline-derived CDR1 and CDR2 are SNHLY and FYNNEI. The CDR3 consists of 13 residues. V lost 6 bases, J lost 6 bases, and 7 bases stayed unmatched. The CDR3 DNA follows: TGTGCCAGCAGCCCAGGGACAGACCCTGAAGCTTTCTTT. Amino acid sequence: CASSPGTDPEAFF. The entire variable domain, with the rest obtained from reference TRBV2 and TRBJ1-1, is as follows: EPEVTQTPSHQVTQMGQEVILRCVPISNHLYFYWYRQILGQKVEFLVSFYNNEISEKSEIFDDQFSVERPDGSNFTLKIRSTKLEDSAMYFCASSPGTDPEAFFGQGTRLTVV.

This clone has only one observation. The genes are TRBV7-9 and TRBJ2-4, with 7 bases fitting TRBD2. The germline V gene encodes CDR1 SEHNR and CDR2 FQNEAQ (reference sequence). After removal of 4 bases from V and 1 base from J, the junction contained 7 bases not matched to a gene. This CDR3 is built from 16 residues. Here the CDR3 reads CASSWRSGEAKNIQYF. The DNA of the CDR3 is TGTGCCAGCAGCTGGAGGAGCGGGGAGGCCAAAAACATTCAGTACTTC. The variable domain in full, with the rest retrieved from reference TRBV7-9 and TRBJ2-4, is DTGVSQNPRHKITKRGQNVTFRCDPISEHNRLYWYRQTLGQGPEFLTYFQNEAQLEKSRLLSDRFSAERPKGSFSTLEIQRTEQGDSAMYLCASSWRSGEAKNIQYFGAGTRLSVL.

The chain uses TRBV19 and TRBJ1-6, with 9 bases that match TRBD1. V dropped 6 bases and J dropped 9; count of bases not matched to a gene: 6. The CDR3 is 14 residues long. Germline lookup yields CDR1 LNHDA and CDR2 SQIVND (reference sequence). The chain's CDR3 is CASRAGTGTSPLHF. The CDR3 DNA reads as TGTGCCAGTAGAGCCGGGACAGGGACTTCACCCCTCCACTTT.

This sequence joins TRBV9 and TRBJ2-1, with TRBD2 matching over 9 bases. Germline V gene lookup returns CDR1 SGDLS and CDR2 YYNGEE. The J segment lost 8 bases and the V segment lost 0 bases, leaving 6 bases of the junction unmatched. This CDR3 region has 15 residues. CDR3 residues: CASSVAVAGADEQFF. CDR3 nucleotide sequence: TGTGCCAGCAGCGTAGCGGTAGCGGGAGCGGATGAGCAGTTCTTC.

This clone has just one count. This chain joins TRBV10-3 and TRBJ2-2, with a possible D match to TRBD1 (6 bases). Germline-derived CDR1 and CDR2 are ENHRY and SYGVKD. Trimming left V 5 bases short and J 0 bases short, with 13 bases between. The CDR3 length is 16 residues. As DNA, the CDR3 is TGTGCCATCAGTCCACACAGGGATACGAACACCGGGGAGCTGTTTTTT. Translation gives CAISPHRDTNTGELFF.

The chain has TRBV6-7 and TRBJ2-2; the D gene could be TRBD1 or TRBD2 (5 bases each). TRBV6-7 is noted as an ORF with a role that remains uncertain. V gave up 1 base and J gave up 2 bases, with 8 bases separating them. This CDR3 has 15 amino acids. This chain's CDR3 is CASSYLGPNTGELFF. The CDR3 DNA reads TGTGCCAGCAGTTACTTGGGACCAAACACCGGGGAGCTGTTTTTT.

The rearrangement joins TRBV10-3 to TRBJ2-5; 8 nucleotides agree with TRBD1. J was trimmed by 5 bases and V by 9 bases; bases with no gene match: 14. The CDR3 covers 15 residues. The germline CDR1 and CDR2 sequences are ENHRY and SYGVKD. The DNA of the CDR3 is TGTGCCATGTCTAACATCCAGGGGGCTGGGGAGACCCAGTACTTC. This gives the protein CAMSNIQGAGETQYF.

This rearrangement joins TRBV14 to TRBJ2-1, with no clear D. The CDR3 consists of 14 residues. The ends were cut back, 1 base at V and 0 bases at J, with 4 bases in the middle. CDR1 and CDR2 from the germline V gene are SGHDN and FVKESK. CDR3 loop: CASSQGYSYNEQFF. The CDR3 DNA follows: TGTGCCAGCAGCCAAGGTTACTCCTACAATGAGCAGTTCTTC.

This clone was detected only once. The CDR3 here is CASSLTNRAKNIQYF. The CDR3 DNA reads TGTGCCAGCAGCCTAACGAACAGAGCCAAAAACATTCAGTACTTC. This sequence joins TRBV7-9 and TRBJ2-4; D gene uncertain. The germline V gene encodes CDR1 SEHNR and CDR2 FQNEAQ (reference sequence). This CDR3 spans 15 amino acids. V was cut by 5 bases and J by 0 bases, with 11 bases left in between.

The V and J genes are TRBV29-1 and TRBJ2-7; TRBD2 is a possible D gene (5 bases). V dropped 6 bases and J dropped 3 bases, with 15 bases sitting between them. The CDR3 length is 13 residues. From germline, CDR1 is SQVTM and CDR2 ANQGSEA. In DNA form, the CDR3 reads TGCAGCGTCTCGGACTCCATAAACTACGAGCAGTACTTC. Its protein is CSVSDSINYEQYF.

This CDR3 is CASSIQRNQVYNEQFF. CDR3 nucleotide sequence: TGTGCCAGCAGCATACAGCGGAACCAAGTCTACAATGAGCAGTTCTTC. The V and J genes are TRBV11-2 and TRBJ2-1, with D tentatively TRBD2 (5 bases). Germline lookup yields CDR1 SGHAT and CDR2 FQNNGV. The CDR3 length is 16 residues. Trimming left V 5 bases short and J 3 bases short, with 17 bases between.

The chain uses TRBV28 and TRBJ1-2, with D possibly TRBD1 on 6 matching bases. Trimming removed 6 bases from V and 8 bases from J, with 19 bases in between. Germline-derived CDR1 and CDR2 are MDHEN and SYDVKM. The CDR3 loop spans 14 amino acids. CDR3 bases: TGTGCCAGCAGCCAGGACAGCCCCCGTTGGGGCTACACCTTC. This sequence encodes CASSQDSPRWGYTF.

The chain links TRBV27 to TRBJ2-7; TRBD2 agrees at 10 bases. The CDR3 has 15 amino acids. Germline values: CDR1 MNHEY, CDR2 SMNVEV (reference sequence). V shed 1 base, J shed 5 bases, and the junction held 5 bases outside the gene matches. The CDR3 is CASSLLAGGGNEQYF. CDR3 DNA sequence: TGTGCCAGCAGTTTATTAGCGGGGGGCGGCAACGAGCAGTACTTC.

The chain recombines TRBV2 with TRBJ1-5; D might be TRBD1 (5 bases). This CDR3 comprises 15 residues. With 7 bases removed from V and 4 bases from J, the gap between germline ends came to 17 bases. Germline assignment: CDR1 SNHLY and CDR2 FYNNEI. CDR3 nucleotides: TGTGCCAGCACTCCGTCCTTCAGGGCGAATCAGCCCCAGCATTTT. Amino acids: CASTPSFRANQPQHF. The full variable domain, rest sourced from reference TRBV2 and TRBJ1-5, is EPEVTQTPSHQVTQMGQEVILRCVPISNHLYFYWYRQILGQKVEFLVSFYNNEISEKSEIFDDQFSVERPDGSNFTLKIRSTKLEDSAMYFCASTPSFRANQPQHFGDGTRLSIL.

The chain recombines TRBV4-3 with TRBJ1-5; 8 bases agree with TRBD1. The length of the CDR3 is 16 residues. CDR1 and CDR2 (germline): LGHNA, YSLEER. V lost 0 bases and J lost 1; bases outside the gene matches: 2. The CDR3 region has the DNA TGCGCCAGCAGCCAAGAGTACAGGGGGAGCAATCAGCCCCAGCATTTT. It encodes CASSQEYRGSNQPQHF.

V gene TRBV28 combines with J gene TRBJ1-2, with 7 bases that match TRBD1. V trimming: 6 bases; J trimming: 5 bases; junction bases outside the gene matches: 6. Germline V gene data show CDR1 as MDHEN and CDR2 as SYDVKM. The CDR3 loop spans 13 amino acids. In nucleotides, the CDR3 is TGTGCCAGCAGCCTCCAGGGGGGGTATGGCTACACCTTC. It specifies CASSLQGGYGYTF.

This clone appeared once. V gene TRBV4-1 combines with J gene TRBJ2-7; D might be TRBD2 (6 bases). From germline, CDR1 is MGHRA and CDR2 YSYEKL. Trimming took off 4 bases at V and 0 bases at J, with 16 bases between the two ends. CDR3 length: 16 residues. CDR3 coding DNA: TGCGCCAGCAGCCCCCCTCCGGGAGCTACCTCCTACGAGCAGTACTTC. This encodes CASSPPPGATSYEQYF.

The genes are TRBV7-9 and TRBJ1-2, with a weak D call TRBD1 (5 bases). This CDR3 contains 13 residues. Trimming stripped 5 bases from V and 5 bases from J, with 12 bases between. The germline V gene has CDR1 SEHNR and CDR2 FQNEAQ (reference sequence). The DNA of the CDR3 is TGTGCCAGCAGCCGGGATGGGGGGTATGGCTACACCTTC. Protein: CASSRDGGYGYTF.